The present TCR beta chain was sequenced within a study of post-analysis software for immune sequencing data. Study background: Secondary progressive, relapsing-remitting and progressive-relapsing multiple sclerosis were among the included disease courses. Study-level results: Those samples that were prepared in the same batch co-clustered strongly by F measure. Controls showed lower frequencies than patients for several TRBV segments, and TRBV5-6, TRBV5-1 and TRBV20-1 were among these. Normalized Chao1 diversity was significantly reduced in patients versus controls.

As concerns this clonotype: Its matching antigen is unknown.

The CDR3 runs 15 residues. The ends lost 6 bases at V and 7 bases at J; junction bases unmatched: 12. Every TCR beta cDNA library bore unique molecular identifiers. It was from roughly 0.93 to 9.6 million T cells that 530,000 or so cDNA molecules came. TCRdb reprocessed the PCR reads with MiXCR, giving one entry per CDR3 protein. The sample has around 260,000 distinct CDR3 sequences, less than 40% seen once; the top ten hold around 4.7%. This sequence joins TRBV12-3 or TRBV12-4 and TRBJ1-5, with TRBD1 identical over 7 bases. The sequencing input was blood. The receptor's source is a girl aged 5 to 17 with multiple sclerosis. CDR3 sequence (DNA): TGTGCCAGCAGCGGGGCGACAGGGTCATTGCAGCCCCAGCATTTT. Translated: CASSGATGSLQPQHF.